The 23 T cell receptor beta chains below were found in one sample sequenced in a study of CD8+CD57+ T cells in acquired aplastic anemia. Previously, flow cytometry had revealed CD8+CD57+ cell expansion in the patients chosen for sequencing. The template used for profiling TCR beta VDJ and CDR3 was genomic DNA. TCRdb analysed the reads with MiXCR anew, one entry per CDR3 protein. The sample holds roughly 80,000 distinct CDR3 sequences, just over 70% seen once. Source material: sorted CD4+, CD8+, or CD8+CD57+ T cells (not recorded which) from PBMCs. These receptor sequences come from a human donor with aplastic anemia.

This clonotype was seen a few times. The V gene is TRBV7-9, the J gene TRBJ1-2; perhaps TRBD1 as D (6 bases). The CDR3 loop spans 15 amino acids. V was trimmed by 5 bases and J by 3 bases, leaving 16 bases between them. Germline V lookup: CDR1 SEHNR, CDR2 FQNEAQ (reference sequence). In nucleotides, the CDR3 is TGTGCCAGCAGCCTCACAGGGTCTGTTCACTATGGCTACACCTTC. This encodes CASSLTGSVHYGYTF.

On this clonotype itself: An end of the junction does not agree with germline; a read error may underlie this. The CDR3 sequence: CASSVEQLFF. The CDR3 region has the DNA TGTGCCAGCAGTGTTGAACAACTGTTTTTT. V is TRBV2 and J is TRBJ1-4, with no clear D. In germline, CDR1 is SNHLY, CDR2 FYNNEI. This CDR3 spans 10 amino acids.

The chain recombines TRBV11-1 with TRBJ2-2; 8 bases agree with TRBD2. CDR1 and CDR2 from the germline V gene are SGHAT and FQDESV (reference sequence). The CDR3 consists of 16 residues. Losses at the gene ends were 10 bases for V and 1 base for J; bases not matched to a gene: 11. The CDR3 nucleotides read TGTGCCACCACGGGTCCCAGCGGGGGGAACACCGGGGAGCTGTTTTTT. It codes for CATTGPSGGNTGELFF.

Worth noting for this clonotype: A read error may account for a junction end that differs from germline. The chain is built from TRBV9 and TRBJ1-1; D remains ambiguous. Germline V lookup: CDR1 SGDLS, CDR2 YYNGEE. This CDR3 is built from 12 residues. The CDR3 sequence: CASSGPNTEAFF. CDR3 sequence (DNA): TGTGCCAGTAGCGGACCGAACACTGAAGCTTTCTTT.

The chain is built from TRBV6-1 and TRBJ2-7; 9 positions match TRBD2. The CDR3 is 13 residues long. The J segment lost 5 bases and the V segment lost 6 bases, leaving 5 bases of the junction unmatched. Germline CDR1 reads MNHNS; CDR2 reads SASEGT. The CDR3: CASSSSSGNEQYF. CDR3 sequence (DNA): TGTGCCAGCAGCAGCTCTAGCGGGAACGAGCAGTACTTC.

V usage is TRBV5-1 and J usage is TRBJ1-2; no clear D gene. This CDR3 is 14 amino acids long. Trimming took off 2 bases at V and 7 bases at J, with 15 bases between the two ends. CDR1 is SGHRS, CDR2 YFSETQ, per germline. The CDR3 sequence: CASSFHIGKGGYTF. Written as DNA, the CDR3 is TGCGCCAGCAGCTTCCACATAGGGAAGGGTGGCTACACCTTC.

The chain combines TRBV29-1 with TRBJ2-1; D might be TRBD1 (6 bases). The CDR3 is made up of 11 amino acids. Germline CDR1 reads SQVTM; CDR2 reads ANQGSEA. The V and J ends lost 7 bases and 6 bases respectively, with 10 bases between them. For the CDR3, the DNA is TGCAGCGAACAGGGTATCAATGAGCAGTTCTTC. This gives the protein CSEQGINEQFF.

The V gene is TRBV5-1, the J gene TRBJ2-1; D gene ambiguous. From germline, CDR1 is SGHRS and CDR2 YFSETQ. CDR3 length equals 14 residues. V gave up 0 bases and J gave up 5 bases, with 9 bases separating them. CDR3 region: CASSLASQNNEQFF. The CDR3 DNA follows: TGCGCCAGCAGCTTGGCCTCACAAAACAATGAGCAGTTCTTC.

V gene TRBV2 combines with J gene TRBJ2-7, with D possibly matching TRBD2 (5 bases). This CDR3 has 14 residues. Germline V gene data show CDR1 as SNHLY and CDR2 as FYNNEI. Trimming took off 8 bases at V and 1 base at J, with 15 bases between the two ends. The CDR3 region is CASRGDHPSYEQYF. As DNA, the CDR3 is TGTGCCAGCCGGGGAGATCATCCGTCCTACGAGCAGTACTTC.

This rearrangement joins TRBV19 to TRBJ2-3; D not resolved. CDR1 and CDR2 from the germline V gene are LNHDA and SQIVND (reference sequence). The CDR3 spans 15 residues. With 4 bases removed from V and 0 bases from J, the gap between germline ends came to 11 bases. The CDR3 spells CASSTWTVSTDTQYF. The CDR3 DNA reads as TGTGCCAGTAGTACTTGGACGGTCAGCACAGATACGCAGTATTTT.

The CDR3 reads CASSLTQGTLGEKLFF. CDR3 nucleotide sequence: TGTGCCAGCAGCTTAACTCAGGGGACGTTAGGTGAAAAACTGTTTTTT. V usage is TRBV7-9 and J usage is TRBJ1-4, with D perhaps TRBD1 (6 bases). V was shortened by 2 bases and J by 7 bases, with 17 bases between the two germline ends. From germline, CDR1 is SEHNR and CDR2 FQNEAQ (reference sequence). CDR3 length: 16 residues.

The chain's CDR3 is CATSSTDLSEQYF. CDR3 in DNA: TGTGCCACCAGCAGCACTGACTTATCCGAGCAGTACTTC. J is TRBJ2-7 and V is TRBV15; no definite D call. The V gene's germline CDR1 is LNHNV and CDR2 YYDKDF (reference sequence). This CDR3 spans 13 amino acids. Trimming removed 3 bases at V and 6 bases at J, with 12 bases between.

This clonotype was seen ten or more times. The gene calls are TRBV12-3 or TRBV12-4 and TRBJ2-5, with D perhaps TRBD2 (5 bases). The CDR3 is 14 residues long. V was pared by 2 bases and J by 1 base, with 8 bases between. For the CDR3, the DNA is TGTGCCAGCAGTTTATCGGGGTCCCAAGAGACCCAGTACTTC. Protein: CASSLSGSQETQYF.

The genes are TRBV2 and TRBJ2-7, with 7 bases matching TRBD1. The CDR3 runs 14 residues. The V segment lost 8 bases and the J segment 5 bases; nucleotides outside the gene matches: 12. CDR1 SNHLY and CDR2 FYNNEI come from the germline V gene. For the CDR3, the DNA is TGTGCCAGCCGGTATAGGGGGCTGTTAAACGAGCAGTACTTC. Translating gives CASRYRGLLNEQYF.

This clonotype occurred once. This chain joins TRBV11-1 and TRBJ2-3, with D maybe TRBD2 (6 bases). With 8 bases removed from V and 2 bases from J, the gap between germline ends came to 17 bases. The CDR3 runs to 15 residues. CDR1 is SGHAT, CDR2 FQDESV, per germline (reference sequence). The CDR3 region has the DNA TGTGCCAGCCGAGGGGAACTAGCCAACACAGATACGCAGTATTTT. It translates to CASRGELANTDTQYF.

Notes on this clonotype: One end of the junction does not line up with germline, which may come from a read error. This chain links TRBV9 with TRBJ2-1; D could derive from TRBD1 or TRBD2 (7 bases each). Germline CDR1 and CDR2: SGDLS and YYNGEE. The CDR3 length is 15 residues. CDR3 sequence: CASGVGGVAGPKQFF. The CDR3 DNA reads TGTGCCAGCGGCGTAGGGGGCGTAGCGGGCCCGAAGCAGTTCTTC.

J is TRBJ1-6 and V is TRBV2; TRBD1 matches at 9 bases. This CDR3 spans 15 amino acids. Germline lookup yields CDR1 SNHLY and CDR2 FYNNEI. Losses at the gene ends were 6 bases for V and 5 bases for J; bases not matched to a gene: 5. In nucleotides, the CDR3 is TGTGCCAGCAGGCTTGGGGACAGGGATAATTCACCCCTCCACTTT. This gives the protein CASRLGDRDNSPLHF.

This clonotype was found a few times. The chain is built from TRBV15 and TRBJ2-1; 12 bases are a match to TRBD1. Per the germline V gene, CDR1 is LNHNV and CDR2 is YYDKDF (reference sequence). The length of the CDR3 is 16 residues. V gave up 0 bases and J gave up 6 bases; unmatched junction bases: 3. The CDR3 here is CATSRDRDRGPNEQFF. In nucleotides, the CDR3 is TGTGCCACCAGCAGAGATAGGGACAGGGGGCCCAATGAGCAGTTCTTC. Full variable domain (outside the CDR3, taken from reference TRBV15 and TRBJ2-1): DAMVIQNPRYQVTQFGKPVTLSCSQTLNHNVMYWYQQKSSQAPKLLFHYYDKDFNNEADTPDNFQSRRPNTSFCFLDIRSPGLGDTAMYLCATSRDRDRGPNEQFFGPGTRLTVL.

The genes are TRBV25-1 and TRBJ2-1, with 9 bases fitting TRBD2. The CDR3 spans 17 residues. Germline assignment: CDR1 MGHDK and CDR2 SYGVNS. The V and J ends lost 4 bases and 0 bases, in that order; junction bases with no gene match: 7. CDR3 DNA sequence: TGTGCCAGCAGTGTCTCTAGCGGGGCGAGCTCCTACAATGAGCAGTTCTTC. It encodes CASSVSSGASSYNEQFF. The whole variable domain, filled in from reference TRBV25-1 and TRBJ2-1, reads EADIYQTPRYLVIGTGKKITLECSQTMGHDKMYWYQQDPGMELHLIHYSYGVNSTEKGDLSSESTVSRIRTEHFPLTLESARPSHTSQYLCASSVSSGASSYNEQFFGPGTRLTVL.

The genes are TRBV15 and TRBJ2-3; 8 nucleotides line up with TRBD2. The ends lost 1 base at V and 2 bases at J; junction bases unmatched: 5. CDR1 and CDR2 from the germline V gene are LNHNV and YYDKDF (reference sequence). The CDR3 totals 16 residues. The CDR3 nucleotides read TGTGCCACCAGCAGAGGACTAGCGCAACTCACAGATACGCAGTATTTT. As protein: CATSRGLAQLTDTQYF.

The chain combines TRBV7-6 with TRBJ2-7; no firm D call. Trimming removed 2 bases from V and 5 bases from J, with 7 bases in between. Germline-derived CDR1 and CDR2 are SGHVS and FNYEAQ. The CDR3 covers 12 residues. The CDR3 DNA reads as TGTGCCAGCAGCTTAAGCCAAGACGAGCAGTACTTC. Its translation is CASSLSQDEQYF.

The chain joins TRBV10-2 to TRBJ2-1; weak D call: TRBD2 (5 bases). CDR3 length: 15 amino acids. CDR1 is WSHSY and CDR2 is SAAADI in the germline V gene. The V and J ends lost 9 bases and 3 bases respectively, with 18 bases between them. Here the CDR3 reads CASLPTSGGYNEQFF. Here the CDR3 DNA reads TGCGCCAGTTTACCGACCAGTGGAGGCTACAATGAGCAGTTCTTC.

The V call is TRBV19, the J call TRBJ1-6; D gene uncertain. Germline V gene data show CDR1 as LNHDA and CDR2 as SQIVND (reference sequence). With 2 bases removed from V and 5 bases from J, the gap between germline ends came to 10 bases. The CDR3 length is 15 residues. The CDR3 DNA follows: TGTGCCAGTAGTATACGTCCGGAACATAATTCACCCCTCCACTTT. This gives the protein CASSIRPEHNSPLHF.